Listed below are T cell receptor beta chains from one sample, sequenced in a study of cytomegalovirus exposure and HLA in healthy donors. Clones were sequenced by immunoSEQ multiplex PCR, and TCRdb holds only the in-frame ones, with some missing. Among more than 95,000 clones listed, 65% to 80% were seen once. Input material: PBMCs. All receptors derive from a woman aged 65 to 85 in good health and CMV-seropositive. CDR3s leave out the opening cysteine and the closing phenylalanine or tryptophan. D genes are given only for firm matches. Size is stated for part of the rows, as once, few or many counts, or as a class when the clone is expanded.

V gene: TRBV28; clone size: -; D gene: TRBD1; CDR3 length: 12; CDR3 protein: ASSIRTGDNEQF
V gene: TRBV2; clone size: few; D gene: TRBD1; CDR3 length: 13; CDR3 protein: ASSRTGTGHYEQY
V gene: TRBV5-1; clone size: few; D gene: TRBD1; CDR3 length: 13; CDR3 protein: ASSYDRGRGNEQF
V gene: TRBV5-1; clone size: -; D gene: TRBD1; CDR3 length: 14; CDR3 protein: ASSWGDRASTDTQY
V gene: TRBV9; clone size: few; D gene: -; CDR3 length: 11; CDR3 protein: ASSVEGVGGYT
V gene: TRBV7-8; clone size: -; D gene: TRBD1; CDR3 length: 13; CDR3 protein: ASAGAGGLNTEAF
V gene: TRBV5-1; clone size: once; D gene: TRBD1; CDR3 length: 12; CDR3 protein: ASSFGTGENIQH
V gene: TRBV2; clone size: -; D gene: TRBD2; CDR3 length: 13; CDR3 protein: ASSGAGVSTDTQY
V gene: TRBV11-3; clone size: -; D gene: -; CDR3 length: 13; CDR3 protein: ASSLAAGFSYEQY
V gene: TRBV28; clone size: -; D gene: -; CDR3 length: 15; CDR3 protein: ASSDRTRDKWYSGYT
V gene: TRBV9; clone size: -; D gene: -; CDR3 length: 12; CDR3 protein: ASSPRPSADTQY
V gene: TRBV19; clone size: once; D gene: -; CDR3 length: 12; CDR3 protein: ASSLTAMNTEAF
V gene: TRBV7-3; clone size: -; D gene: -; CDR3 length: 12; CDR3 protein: ASSLMGGTDGYT
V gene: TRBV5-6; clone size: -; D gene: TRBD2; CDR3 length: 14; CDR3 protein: ASSLAPGGNTGELF
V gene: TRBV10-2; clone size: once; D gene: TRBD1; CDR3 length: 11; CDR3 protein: ASRTGGGETQY
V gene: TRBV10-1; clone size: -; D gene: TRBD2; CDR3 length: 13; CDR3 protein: ASSPLAGGSDTQY
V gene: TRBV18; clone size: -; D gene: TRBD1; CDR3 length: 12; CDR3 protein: ASSRGTGGETQY
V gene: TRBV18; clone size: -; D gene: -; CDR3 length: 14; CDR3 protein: ASSPPQDSYGATQY
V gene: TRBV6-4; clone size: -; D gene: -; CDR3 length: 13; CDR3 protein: ASSKTDSTNYGYT
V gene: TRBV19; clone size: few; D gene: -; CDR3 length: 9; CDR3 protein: ASTDSYEQY
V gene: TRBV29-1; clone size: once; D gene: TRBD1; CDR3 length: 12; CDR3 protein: SVVRQGINTEAF
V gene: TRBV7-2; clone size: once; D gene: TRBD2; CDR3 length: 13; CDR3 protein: ASSLRAGGQDTQY
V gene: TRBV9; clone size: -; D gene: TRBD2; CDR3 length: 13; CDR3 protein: ASSVGSGSDYEQY
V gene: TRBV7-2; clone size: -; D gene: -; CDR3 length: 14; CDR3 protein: ASSFSLSGTRREQY
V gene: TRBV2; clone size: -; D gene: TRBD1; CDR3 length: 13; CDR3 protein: ASSEGDRGSQPQH
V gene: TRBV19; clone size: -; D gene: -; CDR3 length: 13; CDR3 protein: ASSPLSGSQETQY
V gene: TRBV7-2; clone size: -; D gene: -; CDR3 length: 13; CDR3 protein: ASSLSDRSYNEQF
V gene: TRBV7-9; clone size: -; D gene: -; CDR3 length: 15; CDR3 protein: ASSLGGRGTLNYGYT
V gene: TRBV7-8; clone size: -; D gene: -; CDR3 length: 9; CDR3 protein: ASSSPSEQY
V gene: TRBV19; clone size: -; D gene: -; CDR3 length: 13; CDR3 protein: ASSLRFRASYEQY
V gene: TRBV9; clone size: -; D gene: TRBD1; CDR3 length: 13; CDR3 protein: ASSARTGYNSPLH
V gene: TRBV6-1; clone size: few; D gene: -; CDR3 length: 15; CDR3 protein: ASSAVPPGISNQPQH
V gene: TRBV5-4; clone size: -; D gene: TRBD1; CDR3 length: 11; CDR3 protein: ASREDRGAEAF
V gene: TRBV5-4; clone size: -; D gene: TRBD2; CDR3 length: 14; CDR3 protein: ASSLGLAGAGYEQY
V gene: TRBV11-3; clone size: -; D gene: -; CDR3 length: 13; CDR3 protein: ASSLGQGGNTEAF
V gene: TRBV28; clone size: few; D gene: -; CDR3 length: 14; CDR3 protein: ASSFSGAGGTDTQY
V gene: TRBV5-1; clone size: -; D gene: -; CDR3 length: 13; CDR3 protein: ASSRLPGYFDEQF
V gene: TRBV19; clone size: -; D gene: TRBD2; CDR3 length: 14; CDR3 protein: ASSASTSGVYNEQF
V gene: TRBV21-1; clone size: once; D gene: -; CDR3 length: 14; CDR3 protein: ASSPCRPLRSYEQY
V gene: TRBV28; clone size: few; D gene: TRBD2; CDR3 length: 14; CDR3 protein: ASSLFASGSGDTQY
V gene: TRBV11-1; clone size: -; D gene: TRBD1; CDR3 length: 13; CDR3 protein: ASSLLGQGTDTQY
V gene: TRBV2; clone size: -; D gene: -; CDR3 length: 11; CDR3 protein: ASSGGLGNEQF
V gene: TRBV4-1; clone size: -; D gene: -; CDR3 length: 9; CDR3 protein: AKPGSQPQH
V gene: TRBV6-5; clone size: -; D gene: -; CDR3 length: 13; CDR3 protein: ASSYRGGPYNEQF
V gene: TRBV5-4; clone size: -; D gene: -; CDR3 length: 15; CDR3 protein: ASSLEPGPINTGELF
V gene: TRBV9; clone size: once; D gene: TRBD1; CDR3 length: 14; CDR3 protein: ASSTFDRVGASPLH
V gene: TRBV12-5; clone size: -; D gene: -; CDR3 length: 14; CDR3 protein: ASGLLGTDANQPQH
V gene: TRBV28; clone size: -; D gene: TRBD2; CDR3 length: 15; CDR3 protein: ASIPSLAGLGKNIQY
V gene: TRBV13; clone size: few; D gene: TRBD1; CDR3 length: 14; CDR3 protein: ASSQRNGTGNNEQF
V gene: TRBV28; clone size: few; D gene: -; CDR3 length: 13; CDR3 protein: ASSLQRLLNYGYT
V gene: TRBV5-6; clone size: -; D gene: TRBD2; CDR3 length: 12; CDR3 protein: ASRRAGGNNEQF
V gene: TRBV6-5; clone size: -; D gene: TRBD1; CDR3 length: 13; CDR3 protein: ASTGTGTGVGELF
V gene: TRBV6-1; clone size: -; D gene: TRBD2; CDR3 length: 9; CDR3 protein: ASSPGLLCD
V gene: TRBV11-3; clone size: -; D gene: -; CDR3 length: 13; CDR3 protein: ASSLLGGNTGELF
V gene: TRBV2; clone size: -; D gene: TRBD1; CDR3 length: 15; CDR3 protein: ASNTPGQGNPSYGYT
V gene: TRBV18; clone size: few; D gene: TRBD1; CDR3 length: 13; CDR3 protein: ASSPLTGVGETQY
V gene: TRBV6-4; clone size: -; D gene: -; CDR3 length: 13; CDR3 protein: ASSVVGQNTGELF
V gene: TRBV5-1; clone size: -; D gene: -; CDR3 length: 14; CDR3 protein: ASRMGLQVANEKLF